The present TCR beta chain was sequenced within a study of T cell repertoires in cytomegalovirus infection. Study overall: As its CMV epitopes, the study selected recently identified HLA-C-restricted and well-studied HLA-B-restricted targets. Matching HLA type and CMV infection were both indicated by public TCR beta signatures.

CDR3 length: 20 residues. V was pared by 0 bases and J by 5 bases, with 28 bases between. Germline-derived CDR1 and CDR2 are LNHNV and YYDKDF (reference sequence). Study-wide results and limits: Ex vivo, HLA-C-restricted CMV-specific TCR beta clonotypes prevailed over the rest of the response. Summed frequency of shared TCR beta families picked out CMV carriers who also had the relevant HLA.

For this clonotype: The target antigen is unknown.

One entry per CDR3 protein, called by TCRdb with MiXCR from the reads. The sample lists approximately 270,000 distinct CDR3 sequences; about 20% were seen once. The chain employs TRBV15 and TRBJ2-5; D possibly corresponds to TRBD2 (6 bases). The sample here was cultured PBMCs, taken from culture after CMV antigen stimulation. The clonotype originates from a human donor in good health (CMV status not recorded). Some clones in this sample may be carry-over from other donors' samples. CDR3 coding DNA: TGTGCCACCAGCAGAGAACCCCCGGGACTGCGGCGAGCGGGCATTGAGACCCAGTACTTC. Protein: CATSREPPGLRRAGIETQYF.